The 29 T cell receptor beta chains in this list originate from one sample, sequenced in a study of blood T cell repertoires in COVID-19. Some clones are missing from TCRdb's copy, which holds only in-frame ones; the method was immunoSEQ multiplex PCR. This table has over 200,000 clones, 92% appearing once. The sequenced material came from peripheral blood. The source is a man aged 25 to 45 with acute or convalescent COVID-19.

The DNA of the CDR3 is TGTGCCAGCAGTTTGGGAGGGAGCGGGGTAGAGACCCAGTACTTC. Translated, it gives CASSLGGSGVETQYF. This rearrangement joins TRBV28 to TRBJ2-5, with 7 bases that match TRBD2. J gave up 4 bases and V 3 bases, and 8 bases lay outside the gene matches. The CDR3 is made up of 15 amino acids. Germline assignment: CDR1 MDHEN and CDR2 SYDVKM.

V gene TRBV12-5 combines with J gene TRBJ2-7, with D maybe TRBD1 (5 bases). Germline V gives CDR1 LGHNT, CDR2 FRNRAP. Trimming took 4 bases from V and 5 from J, leaving 21 bases between them. This CDR3 has 16 amino acids. The CDR3, as DNA: TGTGCTAGTGGTTCGGCCCCAGACAGACTCAAGGACGAGCAGTACTTC. This translates into CASGSAPDRLKDEQYF. The entire variable domain, with the rest obtained from reference TRBV12-5 and TRBJ2-7, is as follows: DARVTQTPRHKVTEMGQEVTMRCQPILGHNTVFWYRQTMMQGLELLAYFRNRAPLDDSGMPKDRFSAEMPDATLATLKIQPSEPRDSAVYFCASGSAPDRLKDEQYFGPGTRLTVT.

The chain combines TRBV12-3 or TRBV12-4 with TRBJ1-2, with D possibly TRBD1 on 6 matching bases. The CDR3 is made up of 13 amino acids. V lost 3 bases and J lost 8, with 13 bases in between. CDR3 sequence: CASSLMGAWGYTF. The CDR3 DNA is TGTGCCAGCAGTTTGATGGGGGCCTGGGGCTACACCTTC.

The J gene is TRBJ2-1, the V gene TRBV7-9; 12 bases are shared with TRBD2. This CDR3 comprises 19 residues. After removal of 4 bases from V and 5 bases from J, the junction contained 15 bases not matched to a gene. In germline, CDR1 is SEHNR, CDR2 FQNEAQ (reference sequence). CDR3 bases: TGTGCCAGCAGCTCTACCCTCCTGACTAGCGGGAGCTGGAACAATGAGCAGTTCTTC. As protein: CASSSTLLTSGSWNNEQFF.

The chain links TRBV30 to TRBJ1-2, with TRBD1 matching over 11 bases. CDR3 length: 18 residues. The V and J ends lost 0 bases and 6 bases, in that order; junction bases with no gene match: 15. CDR1 is GTSNPN and CDR2 is SVGIG in the germline V gene (reference sequence). The chain's CDR3 is CAWSVRRTGGEVGDGYTF. CDR3 coding DNA: TGTGCCTGGAGTGTTAGGAGGACAGGGGGCGAAGTAGGGGATGGCTACACCTTC.

This chain links TRBV2 with TRBJ1-2, with 10 bases fitting TRBD1. Trimming removed 8 bases from V and 5 bases from J; junction bases left unmatched: 23. Germline loops: CDR1 SNHLY, CDR2 FYNNEI. The CDR3 spans 19 residues. The chain's CDR3 is CASVGTFTGQGLRPYGYTF. For the CDR3, the DNA is TGTGCCAGCGTGGGTACGTTCACGGGACAGGGGTTGCGACCATATGGCTACACCTTC.

The V call is TRBV28, the J call TRBJ1-1; TRBD1 agrees at 7 bases. V dropped 6 bases and J dropped 2; count of bases not matched to a gene: 6. The CDR3 runs to 14 residues. CDR1 and CDR2 from the germline V gene are MDHEN and SYDVKM. CDR3 in amino acids: CASRETGRNTEAFF. The CDR3 region has the DNA TGTGCCAGCAGGGAGACAGGGAGAAACACTGAAGCTTTCTTT.

The chain couples TRBV28 to TRBJ1-2, with 12 nucleotides matching TRBD1. Per the germline V gene, CDR1 is MDHEN and CDR2 is SYDVKM. J gave up 4 bases and V 2 bases, and 2 bases lay outside the gene matches. CDR3 length: 15 residues. CDR3 nucleotide sequence: TGTGCCAGCAGTTTAGGGACAGGGGGCAGCTATGGCTACACCTTC. This sequence encodes CASSLGTGGSYGYTF.

V usage is TRBV28 and J usage is TRBJ2-6, with 9 bases fitting TRBD1. The J segment lost 1 base and the V segment lost 6 bases, leaving 7 bases of the junction unmatched. This CDR3 has 17 amino acids. Germline CDR1 MDHEN, CDR2 SYDVKM. CDR3 loop: CASSEDRGSSGANVLTF. The CDR3 coding sequence is TGTGCCAGCAGCGAGGACAGGGGATCTTCTGGGGCCAACGTCCTGACTTTC.

This rearrangement joins TRBV18 to TRBJ1-6; the D gene is possibly TRBD1 (5 bases). Deletions cut 5 bases from V and 10 bases from J, with 9 bases between. The CDR3 has 12 amino acids. Germline lookup yields CDR1 KGHSH and CDR2 LQKENI. The CDR3 nucleotides read TGTGCCAGCTCAGCAGGGAAGTCACCCCTCCACTTT. This encodes CASSAGKSPLHF.

V usage is TRBV28 and J usage is TRBJ2-1; the match to TRBD2 covers 8 bases. Germline loops: CDR1 MDHEN, CDR2 SYDVKM. J lost 8 bases, V lost 8 bases, and 8 bases had no gene match. The CDR3 covers 13 residues. Written as DNA, the CDR3 is TGTGCCAGCTTCGGGAGGGCCGAGTATGAGCAGTTCTTC. Protein product: CASFGRAEYEQFF.

The count of this clone is one. J is TRBJ2-3 and V is TRBV5-1; possibly TRBD1 for D (5 bases). This CDR3 contains 16 residues. CDR1 is SGHRS and CDR2 is YFSETQ in the germline V gene. V was pared by 1 base and J by 1 base, with 13 bases between. The CDR3 loop reads CASSLSLLGGTDTQYF. The CDR3 nucleotides are TGCGCCAGCAGCTTGTCGCTCTTAGGGGGCACAGATACGCAGTATTTT.

J is TRBJ1-1 and V is TRBV7-8; D is perhaps TRBD1 (5 bases). V lost 5 bases to trimming and J lost 0 bases, with 19 bases between them. Germline CDR1 reads SGHVS; CDR2 reads FQNEAQ. The CDR3 totals 17 residues. Written as DNA, the CDR3 is TGTGCCAGCAGCCCAGGCCCCTGGTCAGGGATGAACACTGAAGCTTTCTTT. Translated, it gives CASSPGPWSGMNTEAFF.

The rearrangement uses TRBV6-5 and TRBJ2-4; tentatively, D is TRBD1 (6 bases). Germline V lookup: CDR1 MNHEY, CDR2 SVGAGI. The CDR3 length is 16 residues. V was clipped by 0 bases and J by 6 bases, with 15 bases between them. This chain's CDR3 is CASSYSSGGARNIQYF. The CDR3 DNA sequence: TGTGCCAGCAGTTACTCTTCTGGGGGCGCTCGAAACATTCAGTACTTC.

The chain employs TRBV5-5 and TRBJ2-5; perhaps TRBD1 as D (6 bases). Per germline, CDR1 SGHKS and CDR2 YYEKEE (reference sequence). V shed 2 bases and J shed 5 bases, with 22 bases lying between them. The CDR3 extends over 17 amino acids. DNA of the CDR3: TGTGCCAGCAGCTTAATCAATAGGGGGATGAGAGGCGAGACCCAGTACTTC. Translating it yields CASSLINRGMRGETQYF. The entire variable domain, with the rest obtained from reference TRBV5-5 and TRBJ2-5, is as follows: DAGVTQSPTHLIKTRGQQVTLRCSPISGHKSVSWYQQVLGQGPQFIFQYYEKEERGRGNFPDRFSARQFPNYSSELNVNALLLGDSALYLCASSLINRGMRGETQYFGPGTRLLVL.

J is TRBJ2-5 and V is TRBV4-1; 12 bases are shared with TRBD2. The CDR3 runs to 15 residues. Trimming removed 1 base from V and 4 bases from J; junction bases left unmatched: 1. The germline V gene encodes CDR1 MGHRA and CDR2 YSYEKL. CDR3 DNA sequence: TGCGCCAGCAGCCAAGGGACTAGCGGGATAGAGACCCAGTACTTC. Protein product: CASSQGTSGIETQYF.

The chain carries TRBV13 and TRBJ1-2; no clear D gene. V lost 0 bases and J lost 7, with 9 bases in between. Germline V gives CDR1 PRHDT, CDR2 FYEKMQ (reference sequence). The CDR3 runs to 13 residues. In DNA form, the CDR3 reads TGTGCCAGCAGCTTAGGGGCTGGAGGTGGCTACACCTTC. Translated: CASSLGAGGGYTF.

The rearrangement uses TRBV24-1 and TRBJ2-1, with 13 bases matching TRBD2. The CDR3 spans 16 residues. Germline values: CDR1 KGHDR, CDR2 SFDVKD. V dropped 2 bases and J dropped 6; count of bases not matched to a gene: 3. This chain's CDR3 is CATSDWGTSGTNEQFF. CDR3 in DNA: TGTGCCACCAGTGATTGGGGGACTAGCGGGACCAATGAGCAGTTCTTC.

The chain uses TRBV7-8 and TRBJ1-2; tentative D call: TRBD1 (5 bases). The CDR3 is made up of 16 amino acids. CDR1 and CDR2 (germline): SGHVS, FQNEAQ. Between the trimmed V and J ends, which lost 1 base and 4 bases, there was a span of 16 bases. Here the CDR3 reads CASSLVRDSETYGYTF. The CDR3 DNA sequence: TGTGCCAGCAGCTTAGTGCGTGACAGCGAAACCTATGGCTACACCTTC.

The V and J genes are TRBV30 and TRBJ1-6, with 10 bases lining up with TRBD1. There are 17 residues in the CDR3. The trim removed 0 bases at V and 8 bases at J, leaving 10 bases unmatched. Germline-derived CDR1 and CDR2 are GTSNPN and SVGIG (reference sequence). In nucleotides, the CDR3 is TGTGCCTGGAGTGTTAATTACGGGACAGGGGTTGATTCACCCCTCCACTTT. This codes for CAWSVNYGTGVDSPLHF.

J is TRBJ1-3 and V is TRBV14; tentative D call: TRBD1 (6 bases). The ends were cut back, 2 bases at V and 0 bases at J, with 29 bases in the middle. Germline V gives CDR1 SGHDN, CDR2 FVKESK. The length of the CDR3 is 22 residues. The CDR3 bases are TGTGCCAGCAGCCAACTACTGAGGGGGACACCAAGTGAGGGACACTCTGGAAACACCATATATTTT. Protein: CASSQLLRGTPSEGHSGNTIYF.

The chain links TRBV27 to TRBJ2-5, with TRBD2 matching 14 bases. CDR3 length: 19 residues. In germline, CDR1 is MNHEY, CDR2 SMNVEV (reference sequence). Trimming cost V 8 bases and J 5 bases; bases outside gene matches: 19. The CDR3: CASRRSGTSGSGPGETQYF. The CDR3 region has the DNA TGTGCCAGCCGCCGCTCCGGGACTAGCGGGAGTGGCCCTGGGGAGACCCAGTACTTC.

This chain joins TRBV30 and TRBJ2-7; 7 bases line up with TRBD1. This CDR3 spans 11 amino acids. The V segment lost 2 bases and the J segment 9 bases; nucleotides outside the gene matches: 4. Germline CDR1 reads GTSNPN; CDR2 reads SVGIG (reference sequence). CDR3 loop: CAWSSGQAQYF. CDR3 in DNA: TGTGCCTGGAGTTCAGGACAGGCGCAGTACTTC. Full variable domain (outside the CDR3, taken from reference TRBV30 and TRBJ2-7): SQTIHQWPATLVQPVGSPLSLECTVEGTSNPNLYWYRQAAGRGLQLLFYSVGIGQISSEVPQNLSASRPQDRQFILSSKKLLLSDSGFYLCAWSSGQAQYFGPGTRLTVT.

V is TRBV11-1 and J is TRBJ1-6, with D possibly TRBD1 on 5 matching bases. Trimming took 1 base from V and 0 from J, leaving 7 bases between them. CDR3 length equals 16 residues. Per the germline V gene, CDR1 is SGHAT and CDR2 is FQDESV (reference sequence). CDR3 protein: CASSLEGNSYNSPLHF. DNA for the CDR3: TGTGCCAGCAGCTTAGAGGGGAACTCCTATAATTCACCCCTCCACTTT.

The chain is built from TRBV27 and TRBJ1-2, with 11 bases aligning to TRBD1. This CDR3 has 16 amino acids. The trim removed 2 bases at V and 6 bases at J, leaving 8 bases unmatched. Germline V gene sequence: CDR1 MNHEY, CDR2 SMNVEV (reference sequence). The chain's CDR3 is CASSLMRTGGGDGYTF. In DNA, the CDR3 is TGTGCCAGCAGTTTAATGAGGACAGGGGGCGGGGATGGCTACACCTTC.

This clone has only one observation. CDR3 DNA sequence: TGCGCCAGCAGACCGGACAGCCAAGAGACCCAGTACTTC. It encodes CASRPDSQETQYF. The chain joins TRBV5-1 to TRBJ2-5; tentatively, D is TRBD1 (6 bases). The CDR3 covers 13 residues. From germline, CDR1 is SGHRS and CDR2 YFSETQ. Trimming shortened V by 5 bases and J by 1 base, and 9 bases separated the two germline ends.

V and J are TRBV28 and TRBJ2-6, with D unresolved. The length of the CDR3 is 13 residues. Trimming removed 9 bases at V and 4 bases at J, with 10 bases between. CDR1 is MDHEN, CDR2 SYDVKM, per germline. The CDR3 sequence: CASRGAGANVLTF. The CDR3 bases are TGTGCCAGTAGAGGTGCCGGGGCCAACGTCCTGACTTTC.

The V and J genes are TRBV2 and TRBJ1-4; perhaps TRBD1 as D (5 bases). V was cut by 7 bases and J by 5 bases, with 14 bases left in between. From germline, CDR1 is SNHLY and CDR2 FYNNEI. This CDR3 spans 14 amino acids. CDR3 bases: TGTGCCAGCAATCGACAGCGCCCAAATGAAAAACTGTTTTTT. As protein: CASNRQRPNEKLFF. The full variable domain, rest sourced from reference TRBV2 and TRBJ1-4, is EPEVTQTPSHQVTQMGQEVILRCVPISNHLYFYWYRQILGQKVEFLVSFYNNEISEKSEIFDDQFSVERPDGSNFTLKIRSTKLEDSAMYFCASNRQRPNEKLFFGSGTQLSVL.

V and J are TRBV28 and TRBJ2-7, with 9 nucleotides matching TRBD1. Trimming took 5 bases from V and 8 from J; bases not matched to a gene: 13. Germline V CDR1 and CDR2: MDHEN, SYDVKM. There are 15 residues in the CDR3. The CDR3 spells CASSGPIDRGRKQYF. Written as DNA, the CDR3 is TGTGCCAGCAGTGGCCCCATTGACAGGGGGAGGAAGCAGTACTTC.